This T cell receptor beta chain was profiled in a study of T-cell memory formation after mild COVID-19. TCRalpha and TCRbeta libraries used 5'RACE with constant-segment primers and UMIs. TCRdb independently ran MiXCR on the 5' RACE reads; one entry per CDR3 protein. This sample carries about 140,000 distinct CDR3 sequences, 11% to 15% of them seen once, and the ten largest clones take about 30%. This clonotype was seen more than once but under ten times. This TCR derives from an adult woman who had mild COVID-19 (a few samples of this study predate the infection). Cell type and time point are not known. Material: PBMCs or a T cell subset sorted from them (not recorded which).

In nucleotides, the CDR3 is TGTGCCAGCAGCGGGGGAGGCTACACCTTC. Protein product: CASSGGGYTF. V is TRBV9 and J is TRBJ1-2; D call uncertain. Between the trimmed V and J ends, which lost 3 bases and 8 bases, there was a span of 5 bases. The CDR3 has 10 amino acids. The germline V gene has CDR1 SGDLS and CDR2 YYNGEE.